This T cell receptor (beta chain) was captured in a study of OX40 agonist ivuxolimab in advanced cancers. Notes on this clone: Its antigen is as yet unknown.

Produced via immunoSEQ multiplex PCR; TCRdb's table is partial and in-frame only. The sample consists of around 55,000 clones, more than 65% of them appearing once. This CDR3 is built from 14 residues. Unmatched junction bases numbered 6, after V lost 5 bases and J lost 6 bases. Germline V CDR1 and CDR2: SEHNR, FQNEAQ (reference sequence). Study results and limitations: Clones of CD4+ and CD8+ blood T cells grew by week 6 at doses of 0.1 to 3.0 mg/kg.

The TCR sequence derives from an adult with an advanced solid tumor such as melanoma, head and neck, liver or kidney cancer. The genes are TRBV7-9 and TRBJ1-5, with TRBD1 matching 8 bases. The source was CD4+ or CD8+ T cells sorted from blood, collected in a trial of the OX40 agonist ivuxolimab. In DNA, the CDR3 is TGTGCCAGCAGCACGGACAGGGCCATTCAGCCCCAGCATTTT. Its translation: CASSTDRAIQPQHF.